Each of the 18 T cell receptor beta chains below was sequenced from the same sample in a study of vaccination effects on CD4 cells after COVID-19. Generated by immunoSEQ multiplex PCR, the TCRdb table keeps only in-frame clones and is missing some. There are 30,000 to 35,000 clones in the sample; under 85% occur only once, and 25% to 30% lies in the top ten. Their cognate antigens are unknown. Before sequencing, viral peptide pools were used by the ViraFEST assay to expand antigen-specific CD4+ T cells. When 10 to 11 days of culture had elapsed, CD4+ T cells were isolated. The person acquired a PCR-confirmed SARS-CoV-2 infection between March and December 2020. The source was CD4+ T cells from PBMCs cultured with a peptide pool, collected before COVID-19 vaccination. These receptors were taken from a human donor who had a prior SARS-CoV-2 infection.

The chain recombines TRBV18 with TRBJ2-1, with D hard to call. V was cut by 3 bases and J by 3 bases, with 9 bases left in between. The CDR3 length is 14 residues. Germline assignment: CDR1 KGHSH and CDR2 LQKENI. CDR3 sequence reads: CASSPRSNYNEQFF. The DNA of the CDR3 is TGTGCCAGCTCACCCCGATCAAACTACAATGAGCAGTTCTTC. Full variable domain (remainder filled in from reference TRBV18 and TRBJ2-1): NAGVMQNPRHLVRRRGQEARLRCSPMKGHSHVYWYRQLPEEGLKFMVYLQKENIIDESGMPKERFSAEFPKEGPSILRIQQVVRGDSAAYFCASSPRSNYNEQFFGPGTRLTVL.

Only one count was recorded for this clone. The chain recombines TRBV5-1 with TRBJ2-7; D may be TRBD1 or TRBD2 (5 bases each). The germline V and J ends were trimmed by 3 bases and 3 bases, with 16 bases remaining between them. Looked up from germline, CDR1 is SGHRS and CDR2 is YFSETQ. The CDR3 length is 15 residues. The CDR3 sequence: CASSWDGTSIYEQYF. In nucleotides, the CDR3 is TGCGCCAGCAGCTGGGACGGTACATCTATCTACGAGCAGTACTTC.

The gene calls are TRBV5-8 and TRBJ2-3, with TRBD2 matching over 7 bases. The CDR3 runs to 18 residues. Germline loops: CDR1 SGHTS, CDR2 YDEGEE. With 1 base clipped from V and 3 bases from J, the junction kept 14 bases outside the gene matches. The CDR3 DNA reads as TGTGCCAGCAGCTTGCTTCGTGCCGGGACTACTACAACAGATACGCAGTATTTT. This gives the protein CASSLLRAGTTTTDTQYF.

In this sample, this clone turned up a few times. The genes are TRBV16 and TRBJ2-3, with D tentatively TRBD1 (6 bases). Trimming pared 3 bases from V and 1 base from J, leaving 11 bases between. This CDR3 spans 15 amino acids. Germline V lookup: CDR1 KGHSY, CDR2 FQNENV. CDR3 sequence (DNA): TGTGCCAGCAGCCACCGAAGACAGGGCACAGATACGCAGTATTTT. Amino acids: CASSHRRQGTDTQYF.

The V and J genes are TRBV18 and TRBJ1-1; 9 positions match TRBD1. Germline V gene lookup returns CDR1 KGHSH and CDR2 LQKENI. V trimming: 3 bases; J trimming: 8 bases; junction bases outside the gene matches: 16. This CDR3 is 17 amino acids long. The CDR3 DNA reads TGTGCCAGCTCACCCACACAACAGGGGGCTATTCGTCTGGAAGCTTTCTTT. This gives the protein CASSPTQQGAIRLEAFF.

For the CDR3, the DNA is TGTGCCAGCAGCTGGGGGACTAGCGGGACCCAAGAGCAGTTCTTC. Translating it yields CASSWGTSGTQEQFF. The chain links TRBV5-8 to TRBJ2-1; 13 bases agree with TRBD2. The CDR3 consists of 15 residues. Per germline, CDR1 SGHTS and CDR2 YDEGEE. J gave up 10 bases and V 3 bases, and 7 bases lay outside the gene matches. Supplemented by reference TRBV5-8 and TRBJ2-1, the full variable domain reads EAGVTQSPTHLIKTRGQQATLRCSPISGHTSVYWYQQALGLGLQFLLWYDEGEERNRGNFPPRFSGRQFPNYSSELNVNALELEDSALYLCASSWGTSGTQEQFFGPGTRLTVL.

This clone has a handful of counts. V gene TRBV21-1 combines with J gene TRBJ2-7; the table assigns TRBD1, which was not confirmed against the DNA. TRBV21-1 is a recognized pseudogene. The CDR3 covers 14 residues. For the CDR3, the DNA is TGTGCCAGCAGCAAAGATGGACAGGACTACGAGCAGTACTTC. It is translated as CASSKDGQDYEQYF.

This clone came up once. The V and J genes are TRBV15 and TRBJ1-6; a weak D match, TRBD1 (5 bases). There are 17 residues in the CDR3. Germline V gene sequence: CDR1 LNHNV, CDR2 YYDKDF (reference sequence). V dropped 0 bases and J dropped 2 bases, with 11 bases sitting between them. CDR3 sequence reads: CATSRDGAGPYNSPLHF. The CDR3 DNA reads as TGTGCCACCAGCAGAGATGGCGCAGGGCCCTATAATTCACCCCTCCACTTT.

The gene calls are TRBV7-2 and TRBJ2-6; 7 bases match TRBD1. The ends lost 5 bases at V and 1 base at J; junction bases unmatched: 11. The CDR3 sequence is 18 residues long. Looked up from germline, CDR1 is SGHTA and CDR2 is FQGNSA. The CDR3 is CASSPKLTGFSGANVLTF. CDR3 in DNA: TGTGCCAGCAGCCCAAAACTGACAGGGTTTTCTGGGGCCAACGTCCTGACTTTC. Using reference TRBV7-2 and TRBJ2-6 for the parts outside the CDR3, the full variable domain is GAGVSQSPSNKVTEKGKDVELRCDPISGHTALYWYRQSLGQGLEFLIYFQGNSAPDKSGLPSDRFSAERTGGSVSTLTIQRTQQEDSAVYLCASSPKLTGFSGANVLTFGAGSRLTVL.

The rearrangement uses TRBV24-1 and TRBJ2-1, with 12 positions matching TRBD2. V was pared by 2 bases and J by 8 bases, with 6 bases of the junction left unmatched. The CDR3 spans 16 residues. Germline V gives CDR1 KGHDR, CDR2 SFDVKD. The CDR3: CATSDSLAGGYYEQFF. Here the CDR3 DNA reads TGTGCCACCAGTGATTCGCTAGCGGGAGGGTATTATGAGCAGTTCTTC.

In its sample, this clone was seen once. The chain joins TRBV2 to TRBJ2-7, with TRBD1 as a possible D gene (6 bases). The CDR3 extends over 12 amino acids. V was shortened by 5 bases and J by 3 bases, with 8 bases between the two germline ends. Germline-derived CDR1 and CDR2 are SNHLY and FYNNEI. The CDR3 spells CASSLQGYEQYF. CDR3 nucleotides: TGTGCCAGCAGTTTACAGGGCTACGAGCAGTACTTC.

The chain combines TRBV18 with TRBJ2-3, with 7 bases matching TRBD1. Germline assignment: CDR1 KGHSH and CDR2 LQKENI. The J segment lost 4 bases and the V segment lost 4 bases, leaving 8 bases of the junction unmatched. The CDR3 has 15 residues. CDR3 loop: CASSLAPTGSDTQYF. The CDR3 DNA reads TGTGCCAGCTCACTAGCACCGACAGGGTCAGATACGCAGTATTTT.

The rearrangement uses TRBV19 and TRBJ2-1; 12 bases map to TRBD2. The CDR3 runs 17 residues. V lost 3 bases, J lost 6 bases, and 9 bases stayed unmatched. Germline CDR1 is LNHDA and CDR2 is SQIVND (reference sequence). This CDR3 reads CASSIRTSGIVSNEQFF. CDR3 sequence (DNA): TGTGCCAGTAGTATTCGGACTAGCGGGATAGTCAGCAATGAGCAGTTCTTC.

The chain employs TRBV3-1 (or the pseudogene TRBV3-2) and TRBJ2-1; 14 nucleotides align to TRBD2. Germline CDR1 reads LGHDT; CDR2 reads YNNKEL (reference sequence). The CDR3 extends over 16 amino acids. The ends lost 2 bases at V and 15 bases at J; junction bases unmatched: 12. The CDR3: CASSQRETGTSGGWFF. CDR3 bases: TGTGCCAGCAGCCAAAGGGAAACCGGGACTAGCGGGGGTTGGTTCTTC.

In this sample, this clone turned up once. The chain is built from TRBV5-5 and TRBJ2-7; D is unclear. The CDR3 sequence is 15 residues long. The V end was cut by 0 bases, the J end by 0 bases, with 10 bases between. Germline values: CDR1 SGHKS, CDR2 YYEKEE (reference sequence). The DNA of the CDR3 is TGTGCCAGCAGCTTGGGGCCGGTAAGCTCCTACGAGCAGTACTTC. Protein sequence: CASSLGPVSSYEQYF.

The chain employs TRBV5-1 and TRBJ2-6; D may correspond to TRBD1 or TRBD2 (6 bases each). The CDR3 is 18 residues long. V was shortened by 3 bases and J by 0 bases, with 16 bases between the two germline ends. Germline V CDR1 and CDR2: SGHRS, YFSETQ. CDR3 region: CASSYWGASSSGANVLTF. The CDR3 coding sequence is TGCGCCAGCAGCTACTGGGGGGCGTCGAGCTCTGGGGCCAACGTCCTGACTTTC.

The gene calls are TRBV4-3 and TRBJ2-6, with TRBD2 matching over 12 bases. The CDR3 runs 20 residues. From germline, CDR1 is LGHNA and CDR2 YSLEER. After removal of 3 bases from V and 0 bases from J, the junction contained 9 bases not matched to a gene. The CDR3 sequence is CASSHPGTSGSSSGANVLTF. DNA for the CDR3: TGCGCCAGCAGCCATCCTGGGACTAGCGGGTCGAGCTCTGGGGCCAACGTCCTGACTTTC.

This clone was observed once. The gene calls are TRBV20-1 and TRBJ2-3; maybe TRBD2 (5 bases). The CDR3 has 14 amino acids. V was clipped by 3 bases and J by 0 bases, with 10 bases between them. CDR1 DFQATT and CDR2 SNEGSKA come from the germline V gene (reference sequence). In DNA, the CDR3 is TGCAGTGCTAGTAGGGAGATTAGCACAGATACGCAGTATTTT. It is translated as CSASREISTDTQYF.